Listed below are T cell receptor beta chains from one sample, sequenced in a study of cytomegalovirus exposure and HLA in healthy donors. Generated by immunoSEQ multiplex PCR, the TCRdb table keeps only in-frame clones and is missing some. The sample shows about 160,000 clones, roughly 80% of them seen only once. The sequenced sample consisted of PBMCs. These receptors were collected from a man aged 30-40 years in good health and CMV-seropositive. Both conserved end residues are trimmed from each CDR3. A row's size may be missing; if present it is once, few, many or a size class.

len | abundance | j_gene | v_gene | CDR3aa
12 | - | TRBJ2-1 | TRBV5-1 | ASSSGQGADEQF
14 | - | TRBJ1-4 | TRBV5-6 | ASSLGGRTRNEKLF
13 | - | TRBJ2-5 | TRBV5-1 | ASSQGQGTQETQY
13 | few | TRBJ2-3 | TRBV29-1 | SAPLRVFGTDTQY
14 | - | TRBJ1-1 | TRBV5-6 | ASSIMGQGPNTEAF
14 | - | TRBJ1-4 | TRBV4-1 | ASSPPRQLFNEKLF
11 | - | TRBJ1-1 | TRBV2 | ASRDRALAEAF
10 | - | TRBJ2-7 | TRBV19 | ASSIPGYEQY
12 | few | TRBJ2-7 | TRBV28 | ASRQGLVFYEQY
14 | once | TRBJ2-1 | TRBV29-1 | SVEQTSGDPYNEQF
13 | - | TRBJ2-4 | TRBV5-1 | ASGGERPAKNIQY
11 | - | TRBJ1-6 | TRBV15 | ATSTQDNSPLH
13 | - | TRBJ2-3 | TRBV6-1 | ASSDLVGVGDTQY
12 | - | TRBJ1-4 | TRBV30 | AWSRTAGGEKLF
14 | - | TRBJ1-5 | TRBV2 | ASSEARGRGNQPQH
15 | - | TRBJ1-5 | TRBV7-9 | ASSSADGGVGNQPQH
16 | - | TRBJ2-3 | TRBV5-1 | ASSSGQGSGLSTDTQY
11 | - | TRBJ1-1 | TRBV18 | ASSPPPGAEAF
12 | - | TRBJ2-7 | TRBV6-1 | ASTLGQASYEQY
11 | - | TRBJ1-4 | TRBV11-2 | ASSLPTAEKLF
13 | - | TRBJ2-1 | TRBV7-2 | ASSSQGVSYNEQF
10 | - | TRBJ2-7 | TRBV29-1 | SVAPSSYEQY
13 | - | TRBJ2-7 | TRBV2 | ASSERPLRAYEQY
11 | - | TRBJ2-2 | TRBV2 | ASSEILIGELF
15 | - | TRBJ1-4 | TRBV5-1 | ASSSTGGPITNEKLF
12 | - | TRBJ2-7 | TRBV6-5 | ASRKGTGWYEQY
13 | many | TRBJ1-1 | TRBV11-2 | ASSAGASRTTEAF
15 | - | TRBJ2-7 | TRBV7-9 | ASSLGLAGTVSYEQY
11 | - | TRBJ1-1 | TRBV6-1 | ASSARGNTEAF
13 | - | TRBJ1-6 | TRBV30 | AWRDGVSYNSPLH
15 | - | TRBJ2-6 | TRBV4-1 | ASSRETGLSGANVLT
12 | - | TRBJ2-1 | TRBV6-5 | ASSYYRGHDEQF
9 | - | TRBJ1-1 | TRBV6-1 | ASNRGTEAF
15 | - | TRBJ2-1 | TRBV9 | ASSERLAGGSYNEQF
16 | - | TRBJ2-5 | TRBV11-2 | ASSLGGTSGGYQETQY
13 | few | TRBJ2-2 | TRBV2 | ASLTGLRNTGELF